This T cell receptor beta chain is from a study of T cells in Graves' hyperthyroidism and ophthalmopathy. Study results and limitations: The authors' 13 V-J model separated ophthalmopathy from stable hyperthyroidism. Clonotypes that were expanded in thyroid above 0.001 mostly appeared in blood too.

This clonotype was counted ten times or more. Its target is not known. Stable hyperthyroidism: no ophthalmopathy progression over 18 months of follow-up. Cells are PBMCs isolated from approximately 9.2 ml of fresh blood. It was RNA transcripts that yielded the amplified TCR beta CDR3 regions. HTBI primers drove first-round RT-PCR of the TCR CDR3. TCRdb redid the calling of the multiplex PCR reads with MiXCR, one entry per CDR3 protein. The table includes hundreds of thousands of distinct CDR3 sequences, approximately 15% detected once. What was sequenced was blood. The clonotype comes from a woman between 18 and 30 years old with Graves' hyperthyroidism.

CDR3 residues: CASSSRLAGSTDTQYF. In DNA, the CDR3 is TGTGCCAGCAGCTCTCGACTAGCGGGGAGCACAGATACGCAGTATTTT. This chain connects TRBV7-2 to TRBJ2-3; the match to TRBD2 covers 11 bases. The germline V gene encodes CDR1 SGHTA and CDR2 FQGNSA. This CDR3 spans 16 amino acids. V lost 4 bases and J lost 0; bases outside the gene matches: 3.